This is a list of T cell receptor beta chains from one sample in a study of T cell responses to AZD1222 COVID-19 vaccine. Some clones are missing from TCRdb's copy, which holds only in-frame ones; the method was immunoSEQ multiplex PCR. The table has some 140,000 clones, approximately 93% seen once. The sample in question was peripheral blood, obtained on day 0 of AZD1222 vaccination. The receptors were sampled from an adult in good health. Each CDR3 is given with its conserved first and last residue. The order of the fields is V gene, D gene, clone size, CDR3 protein. The D gene is left open where the match is weak. Rows give clone size only sometimes, using once, few, many, or a class for an expanded clone.

v_call: TRBV6-5
d_call: NA
clone_size: NA
cdr3_aa: CASSQFQETQYF

v_call: TRBV21-1
d_call: NA
clone_size: few
cdr3_aa: CASNRGRETQYF

v_call: TRBV7-9
d_call: TRBD1
clone_size: NA
cdr3_aa: CASSSSGTGFTPLHF

v_call: TRBV5-6
d_call: NA
clone_size: NA
cdr3_aa: CASSLQGWGARDSNQPQHF

v_call: TRBV6-6
d_call: NA
clone_size: NA
cdr3_aa: CASTELQGTREETQYF

v_call: TRBV7-9
d_call: TRBD2
clone_size: NA
cdr3_aa: CASSQPRLAQTTDTQYF

v_call: TRBV7-3
d_call: TRBD2
clone_size: NA
cdr3_aa: CASSFLAGGSTDTQYF

v_call: TRBV11-2
d_call: NA
clone_size: once
cdr3_aa: CASSFDRAGGTEAFF

v_call: TRBV19
d_call: NA
clone_size: once
cdr3_aa: CASLEGPGSNYGYTF

v_call: TRBV19
d_call: TRBD1
clone_size: NA
cdr3_aa: CASSSTRDRVSGYTF

v_call: TRBV7-6
d_call: TRBD1
clone_size: NA
cdr3_aa: CASSLVPGTGRNTEAFF

v_call: TRBV7-9
d_call: NA
clone_size: NA
cdr3_aa: CASSPKGTLTDTQYF

v_call: TRBV7-7
d_call: TRBD2
clone_size: NA
cdr3_aa: CASSLVLAGVLLQNTGELFF

v_call: TRBV24-1
d_call: NA
clone_size: once
cdr3_aa: CATSDEPGVSNTGELFF

v_call: TRBV3-1/TRBV3-2
d_call: TRBD2
clone_size: NA
cdr3_aa: CASSPGLDSTYNEQFF

v_call: TRBV7-6
d_call: NA
clone_size: NA
cdr3_aa: CASSPKWETGLGNEQFF

v_call: TRBV6-5
d_call: NA
clone_size: NA
cdr3_aa: CASKREANTGELFF

v_call: TRBV2
d_call: NA
clone_size: NA
cdr3_aa: CASNPGGGSNQPQHF

v_call: TRBV5-3
d_call: NA
clone_size: few
cdr3_aa: CARSPGHQRYEQYF

v_call: TRBV6-5
d_call: NA
clone_size: NA
cdr3_aa: CASWDDYEQYF

v_call: TRBV5-1
d_call: NA
clone_size: NA
cdr3_aa: CASSYTRDTQYF

v_call: TRBV19
d_call: NA
clone_size: NA
cdr3_aa: CATTLARIGGANTGELFF

v_call: TRBV9
d_call: TRBD2
clone_size: NA
cdr3_aa: CASSTRTSGGVLAQYF

v_call: TRBV5-1
d_call: NA
clone_size: NA
cdr3_aa: CASSTVIGQETQYF

v_call: TRBV7-9
d_call: NA
clone_size: NA
cdr3_aa: CASSYHVAYEQYF

v_call: TRBV5-4
d_call: NA
clone_size: NA
cdr3_aa: CASSLGGLNTEAFF

v_call: TRBV11-2
d_call: NA
clone_size: NA
cdr3_aa: CASSLAGQRRETQYF

v_call: TRBV27
d_call: TRBD2
clone_size: NA
cdr3_aa: CASSLEAGLQYEQYF

v_call: TRBV19
d_call: NA
clone_size: NA
cdr3_aa: CASSIQGALRTYGYTF

v_call: TRBV27
d_call: NA
clone_size: once
cdr3_aa: CASSIARGPYNEQFF

v_call: TRBV29-1
d_call: TRBD1
clone_size: NA
cdr3_aa: CSVGLGQGQGRTEAFF

v_call: TRBV6-2/TRBV6-3
d_call: NA
clone_size: NA
cdr3_aa: CASSYAGTGYNEQFF

v_call: TRBV24-1
d_call: NA
clone_size: NA
cdr3_aa: CATSDSLDSFYTGELFF